Shown below are 30 T cell receptor beta chains from a single sample sequenced in a study of blood T cell repertoires in COVID-19. Data came from immunoSEQ multiplex PCR; TCRdb stores just in-frame clones and leaves some out. The sample lists more than 300,000 clones; approximately 90% were seen once. Sequenced material: PBMCs or T cells enriched from blood (not recorded which). These receptors came from a middle-aged woman who had been exposed to COVID-19.

The CDR3 here is CAISATGTGGNYGYTF. As DNA, the CDR3 is TGTGCCATCAGTGCTACCGGGACAGGGGGTAACTATGGCTACACCTTC. This chain connects TRBV10-3 to TRBJ1-2; 11 bases are a match to TRBD1. Germline lookup yields CDR1 ENHRY and CDR2 SYGVKD. Germline trimming cut 4 bases from V and 1 base from J; bases unmatched to any gene: 5. This CDR3 has 16 amino acids.

The V gene is TRBV23-1, the J gene TRBJ1-4, with no clear D. TRBV23-1 is an open reading frame whose function is uncertain. V shed 10 bases and J shed 5 bases, with 5 bases lying between them. The CDR3 totals 10 residues. CDR3 sequence (DNA): TGCGCCACCGTGAATGAAAAACTGTTTTTT. As protein: CATVNEKLFF.

This CDR3 is CASSEIRGPGNTIYF. In DNA, the CDR3 is TGTGCCAGCAGCGAGATCCGAGGGCCTGGAAACACCATATATTTT. The J gene is TRBJ1-3, the V gene TRBV7-6, with D hard to call. There are 15 residues in the CDR3. Between the trimmed V and J ends, which lost 5 bases and 2 bases, there was a span of 13 bases. Germline CDR1 SGHVS, CDR2 FNYEAQ.

The chain links TRBV5-1 to TRBJ1-4; 10 bases fit TRBD1. The V and J ends lost 3 bases and 7 bases, in that order; junction bases with no gene match: 6. Germline V lookup: CDR1 SGHRS, CDR2 YFSETQ. There are 15 residues in the CDR3. CDR3 coding DNA: TGCGCCAGCAGCTCCAGGACAGGGGGAAGTGAAAAACTGTTTTTT. Protein product: CASSSRTGGSEKLFF.

The CDR3 nucleotides are TGTGCCAGTAGTATAGTCGGCGGGAGGCCTGAGCAGTTCTTC. Amino acids: CASSIVGGRPEQFF. This chain links TRBV19 with TRBJ2-1, with 8 bases fitting TRBD2. V shed 1 base, J shed 9 bases, and the junction held 5 bases outside the gene matches. The CDR3 consists of 14 residues. The germline V gene has CDR1 LNHDA and CDR2 SQIVND (reference sequence).

The rearrangement links TRBV28 to TRBJ2-5; no clear D. CDR1 is MDHEN, CDR2 SYDVKM, per germline. CDR3 length: 15 residues. V was clipped by 7 bases and J by 5 bases, with 20 bases between them. CDR3 sequence (DNA): TGTGCCAGCATTAGCCCCGGGTTCTCTGGGGAGACCCAGTACTTC. This sequence encodes CASISPGFSGETQYF.

The chain has TRBV19 and TRBJ1-2; 8 bases match TRBD1. Germline V gene lookup returns CDR1 LNHDA and CDR2 SQIVND (reference sequence). This CDR3 region has 13 residues. The junction had 8 bases not matched to a gene; V was cut back by 9 bases and J by 5 bases. The CDR3 loop reads CASRETGEYGYTF. The CDR3 DNA follows: TGTGCCAGCAGGGAGACAGGGGAATATGGCTACACCTTC.

The sample holds one count of this clone. The J gene is TRBJ1-5, the V gene TRBV19; D uncertain. CDR3 size: 16 residues. Germline V gene sequence: CDR1 LNHDA, CDR2 SQIVND (reference sequence). The V end was cut by 1 base, the J end by 6 bases, with 16 bases between. The CDR3 loop is CASSIGVGGMGQPQHF. CDR3 coding DNA: TGTGCCAGTAGTATAGGGGTCGGAGGGATGGGTCAGCCCCAGCATTTT. The variable domain in full, completed from reference TRBV19 and TRBJ1-5, reads DGGITQSPKYLFRKEGQNVTLSCEQNLNHDAMYWYRQDPGQGLRLIYYSQIVNDFQKGDIAEGYSVSREKKESFPLTVTSAQKNPTAFYLCASSIGVGGMGQPQHFGDGTRLSIL.

The chain recombines TRBV28 with TRBJ1-2, with 11 bases that match TRBD1. V gave up 2 bases and J gave up 2 bases; unmatched junction bases: 10. The CDR3 is 18 amino acids. Looked up from germline, CDR1 is MDHEN and CDR2 is SYDVKM. CDR3: CASSLLDRGPSGNYGYTF. The CDR3 coding sequence is TGTGCCAGCAGTTTACTGGACAGGGGGCCTTCCGGCAACTATGGCTACACCTTC.

Turning to this clone: Other DNA sequences in the same sample also yield this CDR3. The J gene is TRBJ2-7, the V gene TRBV5-1; TRBD2 aligns across 10 bases. The CDR3 covers 14 residues. V lost 4 bases to trimming and J lost 2 bases; unmatched junction nucleotides: 3. Germline lookup yields CDR1 SGHRS and CDR2 YFSETQ. The CDR3 DNA sequence: TGCGCCAGCAGCCCTAGCGGGGGAACCTACGAGCAGTACTTC. This codes for CASSPSGGTYEQYF.

The rearrangement uses TRBV21-1 and TRBJ1-1; TRBD1, the table's D call, lacks a check against the DNA. TRBV21-1 corresponds to a pseudogene. This CDR3 comprises 22 residues. The CDR3 nucleotides read TGTGCCAGCAGCTCGGCGCCGACGGGACAGGGGTCTCAACGTCCCGTGAACACTGAAGCTTTCTTT. Protein: CASSSAPTGQGSQRPVNTEAFF.

This chain links TRBV7-9 with TRBJ2-5; the match to TRBD1 covers 7 bases. Germline CDR1 and CDR2: SEHNR and FQNEAQ (reference sequence). Trimming took 1 base from V and 4 from J; bases not matched to a gene: 6. The CDR3 contains 15 residues. This chain's CDR3 is CASSLGPGGTETQYF. CDR3 sequence (DNA): TGTGCCAGCAGCTTAGGTCCAGGGGGAACAGAGACCCAGTACTTC.

The chain carries TRBV2 and TRBJ1-1; D gene ambiguous. Trimming removed 7 bases from V and 0 bases from J, with 12 bases in between. The CDR3 runs 14 residues. Per the germline V gene, CDR1 is SNHLY and CDR2 is FYNNEI. The CDR3 nucleotides read TGTGCCAGCACGCTCAGGCAGATGAACACTGAAGCTTTCTTT. This translates into CASTLRQMNTEAFF.

The V call is TRBV6-2 or TRBV6-3, the J call TRBJ2-3; 7 bases map to TRBD1. Trimming cost V 4 bases and J 3 bases; bases outside gene matches: 7. The CDR3 loop spans 15 amino acids. Germline V gene lookup returns CDR1 MNHEY and CDR2 SVGEGT. The CDR3 bases are TGTGCCAGCAGTTCACAGGGGCTGCGGACAGATACGCAGTATTTT. It yields the protein CASSSQGLRTDTQYF.

This chain links TRBV6-5 with TRBJ1-2, with 9 nucleotides matching TRBD1. This CDR3 is built from 15 residues. The V segment lost 5 bases and the J segment 2 bases; nucleotides outside the gene matches: 6. From germline, CDR1 is MNHEY and CDR2 SVGAGI. CDR3 in amino acids: CASSPTGGANYGYTF. The CDR3 region has the DNA TGTGCCAGCAGTCCAACAGGGGGCGCAAACTATGGCTACACCTTC.

This chain connects TRBV2 to TRBJ2-1; D is perhaps TRBD1 (5 bases). CDR3 length equals 14 residues. From germline, CDR1 is SNHLY and CDR2 FYNNEI. The germline V and J ends were trimmed by 4 bases and 5 bases, with 12 bases remaining between them. The CDR3, as DNA: TGTGCCAGCAGTGGCAGGGCAGTGGACAATGAGCAGTTCTTC. It yields the protein CASSGRAVDNEQFF. Using reference TRBV2 and TRBJ2-1 for the parts outside the CDR3, the full variable domain is EPEVTQTPSHQVTQMGQEVILRCVPISNHLYFYWYRQILGQKVEFLVSFYNNEISEKSEIFDDQFSVERPDGSNFTLKIRSTKLEDSAMYFCASSGRAVDNEQFFGPGTRLTVL.

The chain couples TRBV7-2 to TRBJ1-5, with TRBD1 as a possible D gene (6 bases). Trimming cost V 5 bases and J 6 bases, with 26 bases left between them. The CDR3 loop spans 18 amino acids. Germline V CDR1 and CDR2: SGHTA, FQGNSA. CDR3 coding DNA: TGTGCCAGCAGCCCGCAGGGTGGGGGACACCGATTTTTTCAGCCCCAGCATTTT. Translation gives CASSPQGGGHRFFQPQHF.

The chain joins TRBV5-1 to TRBJ1-4; TRBD1 might be the D (5 bases). CDR3 length equals 15 residues. With 2 bases removed from V and 7 bases from J, the gap between germline ends came to 15 bases. Germline V gene lookup returns CDR1 SGHRS and CDR2 YFSETQ. The chain's CDR3 is CASSLDGGSLEKLFF. DNA of the CDR3: TGCGCCAGCAGCTTAGATGGGGGGAGTCTTGAAAAACTGTTTTTT. Combining the CDR3 with reference TRBV5-1 and TRBJ1-4 gives the whole variable domain KAGVTQTPRYLIKTRGQQVTLSCSPISGHRSVSWYQQTPGQGLQFLFEYFSETQRNKGNFPGRFSGRQFSNSRSEMNVSTLELGDSALYLCASSLDGGSLEKLFFGSGTQLSVL.

V gene TRBV27 combines with J gene TRBJ1-1; no clear D. The length of the CDR3 is 14 residues. CDR1 and CDR2 from the germline V gene are MNHEY and SMNVEV (reference sequence). The V end lost 1 base, the J end lost 4 bases, and 10 bases lay between the germline ends. CDR3 nucleotide sequence: TGTGCCAGCAGTTTATTTAAGGGAGGCACTGAAGCTTTCTTT. It encodes CASSLFKGGTEAFF.

The chain employs TRBV7-9 and TRBJ2-2, with 7 bases aligning to TRBD1. The germline V gene has CDR1 SEHNR and CDR2 FQNEAQ (reference sequence). J gave up 6 bases and V 6 bases, and 10 bases lay outside the gene matches. CDR3 length equals 15 residues. The CDR3 sequence: CASSGDRDPPGELFF. The CDR3 region has the DNA TGTGCCAGCAGTGGAGACAGGGATCCGCCCGGGGAGCTGTTTTTT.

Only one count was recorded for this clone. The chain joins TRBV10-3 to TRBJ2-3; no definite D call. V was cut by 5 bases and J by 0 bases, with 6 bases left in between. There are 13 residues in the CDR3. Germline V CDR1 and CDR2: ENHRY, SYGVKD. The CDR3 DNA reads TGTGCCATCAGTCCCCGGAGCACAGATACGCAGTATTTT. Translated, it gives CAISPRSTDTQYF.

The DNA for the CDR3 is TGCGCCAGCAGCTTGGATGGCCAGGTGGATGAAAAACTGTTTTTT. It translates to CASSLDGQVDEKLFF. V usage is TRBV5-1 and J usage is TRBJ1-4; D is uncertain. Germline V CDR1 and CDR2: SGHRS, YFSETQ. V was clipped by 0 bases and J by 6 bases, with 12 bases between them. CDR3 length: 15 amino acids.

Comments on this clone: This CDR3 is also generated by other DNA sequences in the sample. V gene TRBV12-3 or TRBV12-4 combines with J gene TRBJ1-2; unclear D gene. Trimming removed 3 bases from V and 2 bases from J, with 7 bases in between. The CDR3 is 13 amino acids. The CDR3 is CASSLGRNYGYTF. The DNA for the CDR3 is TGTGCCAGCAGTTTGGGCAGGAACTATGGCTACACCTTC.

The chain uses TRBV4-1 and TRBJ1-3; 8 bases map to TRBD1. Trimming at V came to 5 bases and at J to 2 bases, leaving 2 bases not matched to a gene. This CDR3 has 14 residues. Germline V CDR1 and CDR2: MGHRA, YSYEKL. As DNA, the CDR3 is TGCGCCAGCAGCTCAGGGGGCGCTGGAAACACCATATATTTT. It codes for CASSSGGAGNTIYF.

This rearrangement joins TRBV7-9 to TRBJ1-2; 8 bases agree with TRBD1. The germline V gene has CDR1 SEHNR and CDR2 FQNEAQ (reference sequence). There are 14 residues in the CDR3. Trimming took 3 bases from V and 4 from J; bases not matched to a gene: 4. CDR3 protein: CASSLGQARYGYTF. DNA of the CDR3: TGTGCCAGCAGCTTGGGACAGGCGCGCTATGGCTACACCTTC.

This clone was counted a few times. The V gene is TRBV29-1, the J gene TRBJ1-2; D is unresolved. The V end was cut by 3 bases, the J end by 2 bases, with 7 bases between. Germline V lookup: CDR1 SQVTM, CDR2 ANQGSEA. CDR3 size: 12 residues. CDR3 DNA: TGCAGCGTTGAGGAACAGAACTATGGCTACACCTTC. It specifies CSVEEQNYGYTF.

This clone was seen just once. CDR3 amino acids: CASSFGTREAFF. Here the CDR3 DNA reads TGTGCCAGCAGCTTCGGGACAAGAGAAGCTTTCTTT. The chain combines TRBV11-3 with TRBJ1-1, with D perhaps matching TRBD1 (6 bases). Per germline, CDR1 SGHNT and CDR2 YENEEA. The CDR3 length is 12 residues. V dropped 3 bases and J dropped 8 bases, with 10 bases sitting between them. The complete variable domain, with remaining parts taken from reference TRBV11-3 and TRBJ1-1, reads EAGVVQSPRYKIIEKKQPVAFWCNPISGHNTLYWYLQNLGQGPELLIRYENEEAVDDSQLPKDRFSAERLKGVDSTLKIQPAELGDSAVYLCASSFGTREAFFGQGTRLTVV.

V and J are TRBV5-5 and TRBJ2-7; 7 nucleotides match TRBD2. The germline CDR1 and CDR2 sequences are SGHKS and YYEKEE (reference sequence). The CDR3 has 15 amino acids. V shed 4 bases, J shed 3 bases, and the junction held 10 bases outside the gene matches. Here the CDR3 DNA reads TGTGCCAGCAGCCCACTCGGGACTATAAGCTACGAGCAGTACTTC. This codes for CASSPLGTISYEQYF.

The V gene is TRBV19, the J gene TRBJ2-7, with D hard to call. This CDR3 contains 10 residues. V was trimmed by 9 bases and J by 2 bases, leaving 5 bases between them. Germline lookup yields CDR1 LNHDA and CDR2 SQIVND (reference sequence). The CDR3 spells CARSAYEQYF. CDR3 sequence (DNA): TGTGCCAGATCCGCCTACGAGCAGTACTTC. The complete variable domain, with remaining parts taken from reference TRBV19 and TRBJ2-7, reads DGGITQSPKYLFRKEGQNVTLSCEQNLNHDAMYWYRQDPGQGLRLIYYSQIVNDFQKGDIAEGYSVSREKKESFPLTVTSAQKNPTAFYLCARSAYEQYFGPGTRLTVT.

The chain carries TRBV10-1 and TRBJ2-2; 9 bases align to TRBD2. Germline V gene sequence: CDR1 WNHNN, CDR2 SYGVQD (reference sequence). With V trimmed by 0 bases and J by 7 bases, 3 bases remained unmatched. The CDR3 loop spans 15 amino acids. The CDR3 nucleotides are TGCGCCAGCAGTGAGTCGCTAGCGGGATTCGGGGAGCTGTTTTTT. Protein sequence: CASSESLAGFGELFF.